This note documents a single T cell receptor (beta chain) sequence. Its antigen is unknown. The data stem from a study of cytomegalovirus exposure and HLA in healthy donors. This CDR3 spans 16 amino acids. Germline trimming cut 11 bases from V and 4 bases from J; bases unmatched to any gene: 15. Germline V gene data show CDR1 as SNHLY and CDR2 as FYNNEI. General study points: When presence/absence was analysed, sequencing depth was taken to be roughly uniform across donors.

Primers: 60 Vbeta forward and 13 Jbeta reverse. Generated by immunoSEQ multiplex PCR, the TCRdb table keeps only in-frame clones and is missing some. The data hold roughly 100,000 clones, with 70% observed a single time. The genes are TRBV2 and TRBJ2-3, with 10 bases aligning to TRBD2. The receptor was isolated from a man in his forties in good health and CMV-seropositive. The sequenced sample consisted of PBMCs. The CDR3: CAQEKQRLAGSDTQYF. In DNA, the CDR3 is TGTGCCCAAGAAAAGCAGAGACTAGCGGGTTCAGATACGCAGTATTTT.